The 9 T cell receptor beta chains reported below all come from one sample, sequenced in a study of human T cells and chemical hapten exposure. The time point denotes: patch test 3, about 24 weeks after DPC sensitization. Treatment noted: therapeutic diphenylcyclopropenone sensitization with weekly scalp DPC. TCRdb reprocessed the RACE reads with MiXCR, giving one entry per CDR3 protein. The table has around 200,000 distinct CDR3 sequences, roughly a quarter seen once. The material was whole blood, obtained in connection with sensitization to the hapten diphenylcyclopropenone (DPC). The receptors were sampled from a woman in her thirties or forties with alopecia areata. Some clones in this sample may be carry-over from other donors' samples.

V is TRBV27 and J is TRBJ1-5; TRBD1 matches at 9 bases. The CDR3 spans 15 residues. Per germline, CDR1 MNHEY and CDR2 SMNVEV (reference sequence). After removal of 2 bases from V and 5 bases from J, the junction contained 4 bases not matched to a gene. This CDR3 is CASSLAGQGYQPQHF. The CDR3 nucleotides are TGTGCCAGCAGTTTAGCGGGACAGGGTTATCAGCCCCAGCATTTT.

This clonotype was detected a few times. The chain carries TRBV21-1 and TRBJ2-7; the D call TRBD2 from the table was never checked on the DNA. TRBV21-1 is classified as a pseudogene. This CDR3 has 18 amino acids. The CDR3 is CASSKALNLHSGRSEQYF. CDR3 nucleotide sequence: TGTGCCAGCAGCAAAGCGCTTAATTTACATAGCGGGAGGAGCGAGCAGTACTTC.

This clonotype was seen more than once but under ten times. The rearrangement links TRBV29-1 to TRBJ1-1; 9 bases line up with TRBD1. After removal of 8 bases from V and 4 bases from J, the junction contained 8 bases not matched to a gene. The CDR3 length is 13 residues. Looked up from germline, CDR1 is SQVTM and CDR2 is ANQGSEA. The DNA for the CDR3 is TGCAGCTCCATAGTGGACAGGGGCACTGAAGCTTTCTTT. Protein: CSSIVDRGTEAFF.

This clonotype turned up a few times. The chain couples TRBV28 to TRBJ2-4; 7 bases map to TRBD1. The germline V gene has CDR1 MDHEN and CDR2 SYDVKM. Trimming at V came to 6 bases and at J to 0 bases, leaving 11 bases not matched to a gene. This CDR3 is built from 17 residues. The chain's CDR3 is CASSSLQGGLAKNIQYF. The CDR3, as DNA: TGTGCCAGCAGCTCCCTCCAAGGGGGCCTAGCCAAAAACATTCAGTACTTC.

This clonotype has just a few counts. The chain uses TRBV20-1 and TRBJ1-2; D remains unclear. V dropped 0 bases and J dropped 8 bases, with 13 bases sitting between them. Germline V CDR1 and CDR2: DFQATT, SNEGSKA (reference sequence). The CDR3 runs 13 residues. The CDR3 nucleotides read TGCAGTGCTAGAGATCAGGCCCCTGAAGGCTACACCTTC. Amino acid sequence: CSARDQAPEGYTF.

V gene TRBV5-1 combines with J gene TRBJ2-1, with 14 bases aligning to TRBD2. The V gene's germline CDR1 is SGHRS and CDR2 YFSETQ. With V trimmed by 2 bases and J by 10 bases, 8 bases remained unmatched. This CDR3 spans 16 amino acids. As DNA, the CDR3 is TGCGCCAGCAGCTTACCGGGACTAGCGGGAGTCGGCGAGCAGTTCTTC. Translating gives CASSLPGLAGVGEQFF.

There are a few counts of this clonotype. This sequence joins TRBV20-1 and TRBJ2-1, with TRBD2 matching over 12 bases. This CDR3 has 15 amino acids. CDR1 DFQATT and CDR2 SNEGSKA come from the germline V gene (reference sequence). With V trimmed by 5 bases and J by 2 bases, 4 bases remained unmatched. CDR3 nucleotides: TGCAGTGCTCCTAGGACTAGCGGGGCCTACAATGAGCAGTTCTTC. It yields the protein CSAPRTSGAYNEQFF.

In regard to this clonotype: At one of its ends the junction is not consistent with the germline gene, which may arise from a read error. The chain has TRBV29-1 and TRBJ2-1; no definite D call. The CDR3 contains 12 residues. In germline, CDR1 is SQVTM, CDR2 ANQGSEA. The CDR3 bases are TGCAGTGTTGATCGCCGGTCCAATGAGCAGTTCTTC. The encoded protein is CSVDRRSNEQFF.

V gene TRBV28 combines with J gene TRBJ1-6; D uncertain. Germline CDR1 is MDHEN and CDR2 is SYDVKM. V was shortened by 10 bases and J by 7 bases, with 14 bases between the two germline ends. The CDR3 is made up of 13 amino acids. The CDR3 region has the DNA TGTGCCATCACACCGACGGCGAATTCACCCCTCCACTTT. This sequence encodes CAITPTANSPLHF.